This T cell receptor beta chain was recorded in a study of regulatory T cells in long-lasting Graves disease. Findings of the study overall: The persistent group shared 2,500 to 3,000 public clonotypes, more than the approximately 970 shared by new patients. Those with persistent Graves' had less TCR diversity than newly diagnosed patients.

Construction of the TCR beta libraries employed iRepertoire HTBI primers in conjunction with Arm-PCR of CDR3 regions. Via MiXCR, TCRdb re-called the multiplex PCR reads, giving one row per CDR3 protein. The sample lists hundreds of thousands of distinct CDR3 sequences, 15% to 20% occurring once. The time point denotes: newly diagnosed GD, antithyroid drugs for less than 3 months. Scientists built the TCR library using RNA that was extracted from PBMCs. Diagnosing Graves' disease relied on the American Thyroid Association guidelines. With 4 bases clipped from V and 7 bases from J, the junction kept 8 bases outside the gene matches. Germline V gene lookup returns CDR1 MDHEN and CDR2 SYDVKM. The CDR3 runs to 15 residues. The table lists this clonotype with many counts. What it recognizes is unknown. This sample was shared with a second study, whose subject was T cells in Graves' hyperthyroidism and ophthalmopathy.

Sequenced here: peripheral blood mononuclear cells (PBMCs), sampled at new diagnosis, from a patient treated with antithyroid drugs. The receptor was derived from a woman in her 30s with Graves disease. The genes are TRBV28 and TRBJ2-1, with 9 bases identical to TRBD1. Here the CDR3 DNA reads TGTGCCAGCAGTTCTTTACAGACAGGGGGAAATGAGCAGTTCTTC. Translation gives CASSSLQTGGNEQFF.